This T cell receptor (beta chain) was captured in a study of blood T cell repertoires in COVID-19. For the study at large: The cDNA or gDNA used as material had been derived from T cells, B-cell-depleted T cells, or PBMCs.

CDR1 is LNHDA and CDR2 is SQIVND in the germline V gene (reference sequence). V was clipped by 6 bases and J by 5 bases; unmatched bases: 8. This CDR3 spans 16 amino acids. Assay: immunoSEQ multiplex PCR; the TCRdb copy retains only in-frame clones and omits some. This table has about 220,000 clones, 83% appearing once. This receptor was taken from a woman aged 45-65 years who had been exposed to COVID-19. Sequencing was done on a sample of PBMCs or T cells enriched from blood (not recorded which). The chain links TRBV19 to TRBJ2-2; 11 bases match TRBD1. The CDR3 coding sequence is TGTGCCAGTAGGAACCGAGGGACAGGGGGGACCGGGGAGCTGTTTTTT. Residues: CASRNRGTGGTGELFF.